This T cell receptor beta chain was retrieved from a study of T-cell reconstitution after alpha-beta-depleted transplantation in children. The study, taken as a whole, reports: Where alpha-beta T cells came from about two months after transplant was reportedly several hundred expanded graft clones. It was newly produced T cells that mostly accounted for T-cell counts and diversity one year after transplant. For some patients, TCRbeta diversity was high at day 60 because of recipient T cells and thymic progenitors that survived.

Molecular barcoding with unique molecular identifiers was used for the TCRbeta library. One entry per CDR3 protein, called by TCRdb with MiXCR from the PCR reads. The sample holds about 1,000,000 distinct CDR3 sequences; roughly 29% are singletons and the top ten take about 28%. The CDR3 runs to 17 residues. From germline, CDR1 is LGHNA and CDR2 YNFKEQ. V was clipped by 0 bases and J by 5 bases; unmatched bases: 7. Only a few counts were recorded for this clonotype. Its antigen is currently unknown. The V and J genes are TRBV4-2 and TRBJ2-1, with 10 bases matching TRBD1. The source of this sequence is a boy younger than two who had a stem cell transplant for SCID, so the T cells may come from the graft donor. The material was PBMCs, mostly from graft donor cells, obtained 360 days after TCRalphabeta/CD19-depleted stem cell transplant. The CDR3 DNA sequence: TGTGCCAGCAGCCAAGATGACGGACAGGGGGAAAACAATGAGCAGTTCTTC. Protein: CASSQDDGQGENNEQFF.